The clone carrying this T cell receptor (beta chain) was observed a single time. The antigen is undetermined. The time point was: week 11, during vaccination. Every vaccine dose comprised 300 ug of mutant IDH1 20-mer peptide plus topical imiquimod. This specimen comes from a study of a mutant IDH1 vaccine in newly diagnosed glioma. Study context: Treated patients had a mean age of around 40 years and a sex split that was roughly 60% male and 37.5% female. Former treatment meant radiotherapy, temozolomide, or both; the majority had gotten both.

The assay was immunoSEQ multiplex PCR, and TCRdb's table has in-frame clones only and misses some. The sample records 100,000 to 120,000 clones, 90% being singletons. Germline V gene data show CDR1 as SEHNR and CDR2 as FQNEAQ (reference sequence). The CDR3 consists of 16 residues. V lost 4 bases to trimming and J lost 7 bases, with 23 bases between them. The chain combines TRBV7-9 with TRBJ2-7, with TRBD2 as a possible D gene (5 bases). The TCR originated in a woman in her forties or fifties with glioma. The input for sequencing was PBMCs, taken from a glioma patient whose treatment included an IDH1 peptide vaccine. This CDR3 reads CASSSPDYTATVEQYF. Here the CDR3 DNA reads TGTGCCAGCAGCTCCCCAGACTATACTGCTACGGTTGAGCAGTACTTC.